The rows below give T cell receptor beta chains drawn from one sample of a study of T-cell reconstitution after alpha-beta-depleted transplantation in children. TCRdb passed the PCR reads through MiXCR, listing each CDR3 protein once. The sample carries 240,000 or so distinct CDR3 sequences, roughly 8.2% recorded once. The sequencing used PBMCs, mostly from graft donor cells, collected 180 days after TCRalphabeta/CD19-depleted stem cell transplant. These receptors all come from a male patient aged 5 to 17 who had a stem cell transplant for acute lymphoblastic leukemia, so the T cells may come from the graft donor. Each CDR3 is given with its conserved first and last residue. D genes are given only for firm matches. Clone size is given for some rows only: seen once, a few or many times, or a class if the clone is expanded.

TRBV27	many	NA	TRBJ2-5	TGTGCCACTAAAGTTTACCAGTACTTC	CATKVYQYF
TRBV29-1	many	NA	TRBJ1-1	TGCAGCGTTTCGGAGGGAATGGGGGTTGAAGCTTTCTTT	CSVSEGMGVEAFF
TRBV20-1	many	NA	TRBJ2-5	TGCAGTGCCAGGGGACGGACCCACGGGGAGACCCAGTACTTC	CSARGRTHGETQYF
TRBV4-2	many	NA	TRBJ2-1	TGTGCCAGCAGCCAAGAGGGCTGGGGCGCCTACAATGAGCAGTTCTTC	CASSQEGWGAYNEQFF
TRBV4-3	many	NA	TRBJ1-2	TGCGCCAGCAGCCAAGCCGCCGGGGGGGCGGGCTATGGCTACACCTTC	CASSQAAGGAGYGYTF
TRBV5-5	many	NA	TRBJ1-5	TGTGCCAGCAGCTTGACAGGGCTTGTTACCCAGCATTTT	CASSLTGLVTQHF
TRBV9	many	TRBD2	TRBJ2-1	TGTGCCAGCAGCGTAGGGACTAGCGGGTGGTACAATGAGCAGTTCTTC	CASSVGTSGWYNEQFF
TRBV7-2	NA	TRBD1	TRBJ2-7	TGTGCCAGCAGCTTTCACGACTCAGGGACAGGGTCCTACGAGCAGTACTTC	CASSFHDSGTGSYEQYF
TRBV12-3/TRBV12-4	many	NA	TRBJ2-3	TGTGCCAGCAGTTTATACCGGGGCACAGATACGCAGTATTTT	CASSLYRGTDTQYF
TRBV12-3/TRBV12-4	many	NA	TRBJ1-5	TGTGCCAGCAGTTTTGTGGCCAGCAATCAGCCCCAGCATTTT	CASSFVASNQPQHF
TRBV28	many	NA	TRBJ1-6	TGTGCCAGCAGCTCCGGTGGGGAACCCTTGCGCCTCCACTTT	CASSSGGEPLRLHF
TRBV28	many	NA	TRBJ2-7	TGTGCCAGCAGTCCCAGACTAGTAACTCCCTACGAGCAGTACTTC	CASSPRLVTPYEQYF
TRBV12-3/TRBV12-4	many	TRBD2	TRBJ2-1	TGTGCCAGCAGTCCCCGGACTAGCGGGGGGGCGAGGAATGAGCAGTTCTTC	CASSPRTSGGARNEQFF
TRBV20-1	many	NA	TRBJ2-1	TGCAGTGCCCGACTAAGAAATGAGCAGTTCTTC	CSARLRNEQFF
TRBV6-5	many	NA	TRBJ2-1	TGTGCCAGCAGTTCCGGGGTGAAAAATGAGCAGTTCTTC	CASSSGVKNEQFF
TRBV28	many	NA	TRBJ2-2	TGTGCCAGCAGTCGTGGGTATTCCGGGGAGCTGTTTTTT	CASSRGYSGELFF
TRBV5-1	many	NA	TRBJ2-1	TGCGCCAGCAGCTTAGGCTCTCTCTACAACAATGAGCAGTTCTTC	CASSLGSLYNNEQFF
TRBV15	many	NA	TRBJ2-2	TGTGCCACCAGCAGAGGTCCTATCGGAGGGAACACCGGGGAGCTGTTTTTT	CATSRGPIGGNTGELFF
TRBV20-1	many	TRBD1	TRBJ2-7	TGCAGTGCGCCCACAGGGGGCGTAGAGGCCGAGCAGTACTTC	CSAPTGGVEAEQYF
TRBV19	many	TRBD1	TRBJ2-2	TGTGCCAGTAGTCAACGGACAGGGTTTGGCGGGGAGCTGTTTTTT	CASSQRTGFGGELFF
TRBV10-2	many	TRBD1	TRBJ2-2	TGCGCCAGCAGCGAACGACAGGGCTACCACACCGGGGAGCTGTTTTTT	CASSERQGYHTGELFF
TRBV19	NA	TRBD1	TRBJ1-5	TGTGCCAGTAGAAACAGGGGTAGCAATCAGCCCCAGCATTTT	CASRNRGSNQPQHF
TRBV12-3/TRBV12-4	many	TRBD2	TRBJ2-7	TGTGCCAGCACCTCCCGGACTAGCGGGGGGCGCGAGCAGTACTTC	CASTSRTSGGREQYF
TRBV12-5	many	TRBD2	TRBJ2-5	TGTGCTAGTTCACCTAGCGGGCGTTTGGAGACCCAGTACTTC	CASSPSGRLETQYF
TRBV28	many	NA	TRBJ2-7	TGTGCCAGCAGTATCGGACCGGTTTGGGGGGAGGTTACCTACGAGCAGTACTTC	CASSIGPVWGEVTYEQYF
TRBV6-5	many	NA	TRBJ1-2	TGTGCCAGCAGTTACTCGAGCCAGCGCTATGGCTACACCTTC	CASSYSSQRYGYTF
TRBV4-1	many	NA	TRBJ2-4	TGCGCCAGCAGCCAAGTAGGAGGAGGAAACATTCAGTACTTC	CASSQVGGGNIQYF
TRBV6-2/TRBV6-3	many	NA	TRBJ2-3	TGTGCCAGCAGTTCGGACACCGATACGCAGTATTTT	CASSSDTDTQYF
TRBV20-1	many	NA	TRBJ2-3	TGCAGTGCTAATCCCTTAGCGAGACCCACAGATACGCAGTATTTT	CSANPLARPTDTQYF
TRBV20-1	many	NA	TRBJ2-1	TGCAGTGCTAGTCTTTCGGTGAATGAGCAGTTCTTC	CSASLSVNEQFF
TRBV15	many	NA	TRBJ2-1	TGTGCCACCAGACTTGGCGGGGTTAATGAGCAGTTCTTC	CATRLGGVNEQFF
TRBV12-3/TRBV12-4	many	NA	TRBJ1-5	TGTGCCAGCAGTCCGAAGGGCAATCAGCCCCAGCATTTT	CASSPKGNQPQHF
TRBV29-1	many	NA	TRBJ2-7	TGCAGCGCCCGGGGGACTCTCAGCTCCTACGAGCAGTACTTC	CSARGTLSSYEQYF
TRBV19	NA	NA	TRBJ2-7	TGTGCCAGTAGTATCATAGGGTTCTACGAGCAGTACTTC	CASSIIGFYEQYF
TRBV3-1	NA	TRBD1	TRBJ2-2	TGTGCCAGCAGCCTTGGACAGGAAGCCAACACCGGGGAGCTGTTTTTT	CASSLGQEANTGELFF
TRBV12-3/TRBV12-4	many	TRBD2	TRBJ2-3	TGTGCCAGCAGTTTTCGGCGGGGGAGCGCAGATACGCAGTATTTT	CASSFRRGSADTQYF
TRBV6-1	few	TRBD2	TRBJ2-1	TGTGCCAGCAGTGTGAACCGGGGGGGGACCTACAATGAGCAGTTCTTC	CASSVNRGGTYNEQFF
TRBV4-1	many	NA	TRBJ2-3	TGCGCCAGCAGTCAAGGGGTTCTCTTTAGCACAGATACGCAGTATTTT	CASSQGVLFSTDTQYF
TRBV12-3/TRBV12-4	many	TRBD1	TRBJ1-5	TGTGCCAGCAGACGACAGGGTGGCCAGCCCCAGCATTTT	CASRRQGGQPQHF
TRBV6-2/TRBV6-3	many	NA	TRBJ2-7	TGTGCCAGCACCCCTATCCTCGACAGCCCGAGGCGCGAGCAGTACTTC	CASTPILDSPRREQYF
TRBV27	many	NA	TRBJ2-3	TGTGCCAGCAGCCTACAGGGAATGGGCACAGATACGCAGTATTTT	CASSLQGMGTDTQYF
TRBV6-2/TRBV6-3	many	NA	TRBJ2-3	TGTGCCAGCAGTTACGAGGGAGGGGGACGCAGATATACGCAGTATTTT	CASSYEGGGRRYTQYF